This T cell receptor beta chain was documented in a study of Ad26.COV2.S vaccination and SARS-CoV-2 variants. Measured with immunoSEQ multiplex PCR; TCRdb has only the in-frame clones, and not every one. The repertoire has 380,000 or so clones, about 83% of them found once; the top ten carry around 7.4%. Specified treatment: roughly 18 received Ad26.COV2.S at low or high dose, single or two shots; roughly five received placebo; per-sample allocation not given. The investigators took samples on day 63 after the first vaccine or placebo injection. Trimming left V 6 bases short and J 1 base short, with 16 bases between. The CDR3 spans 16 residues. Germline V lookup: CDR1 SGHDN, CDR2 FVKESK.

This chain joins TRBV14 and TRBJ2-1; no clear D. This sequence originates from a person aged 18-65 years who received the Ad26.COV2.S COVID-19 vaccine or a placebo. The sample consisted of peripheral blood, taken in a trial of Ad26.COV2.S vaccine versus placebo. The CDR3 DNA sequence: TGTGCCAGCAGTCTTCTAGGGTCTGGGTCCTACAATGAGCAGTTCTTC. It translates to CASSLLGSGSYNEQFF.